Given below is one T cell receptor (beta chain) in context. The junction departs from germline at one end; a sequencing error may be responsible. Other DNA sequences in the same sample also yield this CDR3. Germline V gene data show CDR1 as SGHRS and CDR2 as YFSETQ. The CDR3 length is 13 residues. The data stem from a study of blood T cell repertoires in COVID-19. Study information: The origin of the acute and convalescent COVID-19 samples was the United States, Italy and Spain.

Source study methods: Estimates of nucleated cell counts were drawn from the amplification of reference gene primers. Assay: immunoSEQ multiplex PCR; the TCRdb copy retains only in-frame clones and omits some. Clonal size and the V and J genes are those of that table, whereas D and trimming came from the DNA. The data contain some 250,000 clones, 75% to 90% of them singletons. The source is a woman aged 25 to 39 who had recovered from COVID-19. This rearrangement joins TRBV5-1 to TRBJ1-2; D is possibly TRBD1 (5 bases). Sequencing was done on a sample of peripheral blood. The CDR3 loop is CASSLRGDYGYTF. Written as DNA, the CDR3 is TGCGCCAGCAGCTTACGGGGGGACTACGGCTACACCTTC.